These 20 T cell receptor beta chains share one sample of origin, sequenced in a study of regulatory T cells in long-lasting Graves disease. Time point of the sample: persistent/refractory GD, antithyroid drugs over 5 years with positive TRAb. After RNA was extracted from PBMCs, the TCR library was made from it. Building the TCR beta libraries relied on iRepertoire HTBI primers, and CDR3 regions underwent Arm-PCR. MiXCR was run by TCRdb on the multiplex PCR reads, yielding one entry per CDR3 protein. The table records fewer than 400,000 distinct CDR3 sequences, around 19% of them present only once. Material: peripheral blood mononuclear cells (PBMCs), obtained when the disease was refractory, from a patient treated with antithyroid drugs. These receptors were obtained from a female donor with Graves disease.

The genes are TRBV20-1 and TRBJ2-7; D is unclear. Looked up from germline, CDR1 is DFQATT and CDR2 is SNEGSKA (reference sequence). V dropped 8 bases and J dropped 1 base, with 15 bases sitting between them. This CDR3 region has 13 residues. This chain's CDR3 is CSSRNGWSYEQYF. The CDR3 coding sequence is TGCAGTTCCCGGAACGGTTGGTCCTACGAGCAGTACTTC.

Only a few counts were recorded for this clonotype. V is TRBV5-1 and J is TRBJ1-1; 9 bases map to TRBD1. The V and J ends lost 3 bases and 6 bases, in that order; junction bases with no gene match: 12. The CDR3 totals 16 residues. Germline V gives CDR1 SGHRS, CDR2 YFSETQ. The CDR3, as DNA: TGCGCCAGCAGCTATACCGGGACAGGGTATCAATCTGAAGCTTTCTTT. Translated, it gives CASSYTGTGYQSEAFF.

This clonotype was detected many times. The rearrangement links TRBV12-3 or TRBV12-4 to TRBJ2-4; TRBD2 matches at 13 bases. The CDR3 runs to 16 residues. The V gene end was trimmed by 3 bases and the J gene end by 8 bases; junction bases not matched to a gene: 7. In DNA form, the CDR3 reads TGTGCCAGCAGTTTTTTAACTAGCGGGGGGGGAGACATTCAGTACTTC. Encoded protein: CASSFLTSGGGDIQYF.

The rearrangement uses TRBV13 and TRBJ2-1, with TRBD2 matching over 14 bases. The length of the CDR3 is 18 residues. Per germline, CDR1 PRHDT and CDR2 FYEKMQ (reference sequence). V shed 6 bases, J shed 2 bases, and the junction held 9 bases outside the gene matches. The CDR3 sequence is CASSGHLGLAGAYNEQFF. The CDR3 nucleotides read TGTGCCAGCAGTGGCCACCTGGGACTAGCGGGAGCCTACAATGAGCAGTTCTTC.

In its sample, this clonotype was seen many times. The DNA for the CDR3 is TGTGCCAGCAGCTTAAGAGCAGGGAACACTGAAGCTTTCTTT. Amino acid sequence: CASSLRAGNTEAFF. The chain carries TRBV7-3 and TRBJ1-1; D call uncertain. Trimming removed 1 base from V and 1 base from J, with 7 bases in between. Germline V gene lookup returns CDR1 SGHTA and CDR2 FQGTGA. There are 14 residues in the CDR3.

This clonotype was counted many times. The chain recombines TRBV19 with TRBJ2-7; a weak D match, TRBD1 (6 bases). V dropped 5 bases and J dropped 0 bases, with 14 bases sitting between them. Germline values: CDR1 LNHDA, CDR2 SQIVND (reference sequence). CDR3 length: 15 amino acids. The CDR3: CASSHPRDTSYEQYF. The CDR3, as DNA: TGTGCCAGTAGTCATCCCCGGGACACCTCCTACGAGCAGTACTTC.

This clonotype was recorded many times. The J gene is TRBJ2-7, the V gene TRBV6-1, with 7 bases that match TRBD2. The CDR3 covers 14 residues. The germline CDR1 and CDR2 sequences are MNHNS and SASEGT. The junction had 4 bases not matched to a gene; V was cut back by 5 bases and J by 0 bases. CDR3 nucleotide sequence: TGTGCCAGCAGTAACGGGGGGAGCTCCTACGAGCAGTACTTC. Translated, it gives CASSNGGSSYEQYF.

This clonotype has ten or more counts. This chain links TRBV12-3 or TRBV12-4 with TRBJ2-5; 8 nucleotides agree with TRBD1. V shed 6 bases, J shed 1 base, and the junction held 7 bases outside the gene matches. The CDR3 covers 15 residues. The CDR3 coding sequence is TGTGCCAGCAGCAGTCAGGGGGCCTTCCAAGAGACCCAGTACTTC. It translates to CASSSQGAFQETQYF.

This chain connects TRBV28 to TRBJ1-6; the D gene is possibly TRBD1 (5 bases). V was cut by 6 bases and J by 8 bases, with 17 bases left in between. CDR3 length equals 15 residues. Looked up from germline, CDR1 is MDHEN and CDR2 is SYDVKM. Here the CDR3 reads CASSQSEGRDSPLHF. The CDR3 DNA sequence: TGTGCCAGCAGCCAGTCGGAGGGGCGGGATTCACCCCTCCACTTT.

To note about this clonotype: A much larger clone sits a single nucleotide away, making a read error possible. This chain joins TRBV6-2 or TRBV6-3 and TRBJ2-7; TRBD1 aligns across 7 bases. Unmatched junction bases numbered 9, after V lost 0 bases and J lost 1 base. The CDR3 is 17 residues long. CDR1 and CDR2 from the germline V gene are MNHEY and SVGEGT. In DNA form, the CDR3 reads TGTGCCAGCAGTTACTCGACATCGAGGGACAGTTCCTACGAGCAGTACTTC. Its translation: CASSYSTSRDSSYEQYF.

CDR3 coding DNA: TGTGCCTCGGGGGGGGGCGGAGGGGGATGGCCTGGGGCCAACGTCCTGACTTTC. It specifies CASGGGGGGWPGANVLTF. This chain connects TRBV7-2 to TRBJ2-6, with 8 bases identical to TRBD2. The CDR3 extends over 18 amino acids. V shed 11 bases and J 2 bases; nucleotides not matched to a gene: 17. Per germline, CDR1 SGHTA and CDR2 FQGNSA.

There are many counts of this clonotype. The chain has TRBV20-1 and TRBJ1-6, with unresolved D. The CDR3 sequence is 15 residues long. With 0 bases removed from V and 5 bases from J, the gap between germline ends came to 11 bases. Germline CDR1 and CDR2: DFQATT and SNEGSKA (reference sequence). The CDR3 DNA follows: TGCAGTGCTAGAGATAGGACCTTAGATAATTCACCCCTCCACTTT. Amino acid sequence: CSARDRTLDNSPLHF.

The chain combines TRBV7-6 with TRBJ2-7; D is perhaps TRBD1 or TRBD2 (5 bases each). This CDR3 has 14 amino acids. Germline values: CDR1 SGHVS, CDR2 FNYEAQ. Trimming removed 5 bases at V and 9 bases at J, with 20 bases between. The CDR3 DNA follows: TGTGCCAGCAGCCGGGACCTGGGACGCAACGGGCAGTACTTC. Translating gives CASSRDLGRNGQYF. Full variable domain (outside the CDR3, taken from reference TRBV7-6 and TRBJ2-7): GAGVSQSPRYKVTKRGQDVALRCDPISGHVSLYWYRQALGQGPEFLTYFNYEAQQDKSGLPNDRFSAERPEGSISTLTIQRTEQRDSAMYRCASSRDLGRNGQYFGPGTRLTVT.

The rearrangement links TRBV9 to TRBJ2-2; D might be TRBD2 (5 bases). This CDR3 is built from 15 residues. Trimming pared 2 bases from V and 2 bases from J, leaving 10 bases between. The germline V gene has CDR1 SGDLS and CDR2 YYNGEE. The CDR3 is CASSVGRLNTGELFF. Written as DNA, the CDR3 is TGTGCCAGCAGCGTTGGACGACTAAACACCGGGGAGCTGTTTTTT.

The J gene is TRBJ1-3, the V gene TRBV12-5; 7 bases fit TRBD1. With 9 bases clipped from V and 1 base from J, the junction kept 3 bases outside the gene matches. Per germline, CDR1 LGHNT and CDR2 FRNRAP. The length of the CDR3 is 13 residues. Here the CDR3 DNA reads TGTGCTAGCCAACAGGGGTCTGGAAACACCATATATTTT. Amino acids: CASQQGSGNTIYF.

V usage is TRBV11-2 and J usage is TRBJ1-1, with a tentative D call TRBD1 (5 bases). Trimming left V 0 bases short and J 7 bases short, with 12 bases between. CDR3 length: 14 residues. Germline V gene lookup returns CDR1 SGHAT and CDR2 FQNNGV. Written as DNA, the CDR3 is TGTGCCAGCAGCTTAGATACAGGCTACTATGAAGCTTTCTTT. This encodes CASSLDTGYYEAFF.

In this sample, this clonotype turned up many times. The chain carries TRBV11-2 and TRBJ2-7, with 11 bases lining up with TRBD1. The CDR3 spans 15 residues. The J segment lost 5 bases and the V segment lost 5 bases, leaving 8 bases of the junction unmatched. Germline V lookup: CDR1 SGHAT, CDR2 FQNNGV. The CDR3 nucleotides are TGTGCCAGCAGCGGGAGGGACAGGGGGAACCACGAGCAGTACTTC. This codes for CASSGRDRGNHEQYF.

This chain uses TRBV5-1 with TRBJ2-5, with D maybe TRBD1 (6 bases). CDR1 is SGHRS, CDR2 YFSETQ, per germline. V lost 7 bases and J 2 bases, leaving 24 bases between the germline ends. The CDR3 is 17 residues long. CDR3 sequence reads: CASGQQGLTVFQETQYF. CDR3 DNA sequence: TGCGCCAGCGGACAACAGGGCCTCACGGTGTTTCAAGAGACCCAGTACTTC.

This clonotype was recorded a few times. The V and J genes are TRBV3-1 and TRBJ2-2, with a weak D call TRBD1 (6 bases). With 4 bases removed from V and 1 base from J, the gap between germline ends came to 22 bases. Germline assignment: CDR1 LGHDT and CDR2 YNNKEL (reference sequence). The CDR3 covers 19 residues. Here the CDR3 reads CASSPYLLGQRQNTGELFF. DNA for the CDR3: TGTGCCAGCAGCCCATACTTACTAGGACAGCGGCAGAACACCGGGGAGCTGTTTTTT.

This clonotype was recorded many times. This rearrangement joins TRBV6-1 to TRBJ1-1, with unresolved D. Germline loops: CDR1 MNHNS, CDR2 SASEGT. V was cut by 4 bases and J by 5 bases, with 14 bases left in between. The CDR3 totals 14 residues. The CDR3 DNA reads as TGTGCCAGCAGTGGTTTTATGAGGGTGACTGAAGCTTTCTTT. Translating it yields CASSGFMRVTEAFF.